The sequence of this T cell receptor (beta chain) was determined in a study of OX40 agonist ivuxolimab in advanced cancers. At the level of the whole study: Ivuxolimab was a fully human IgG2 agonistic monoclonal antibody targeting the costimulatory receptor OX40 (CD134). The point of sequencing TCRbeta in the periphery was to test whether ivuxolimab changed TCR sequence diversity and drove clonal T-cell expansion. Partial responses occurred in three dose-escalation patients: two with cutaneous melanoma and one with hepatocellular carcinoma. Among the 52 dose-escalation patients, roughly 20 had hepatocellular carcinoma, about 15 melanoma, 9 renal cell carcinoma and 9 head and neck cancer. Intravenous ivuxolimab was administered to patients every 2 weeks at six dose levels: 0.01, 0.1, 0.3, 1.5, 3 and 10 mg/kg. A male proportion of 82.7% and a mean age of approximately 55 years, ranging from roughly 23 to 90, were recorded for the dose-escalation cohort. The paper describes the monotherapy dose-escalation part (N ≈ 51 patients) of the phase I trial of ivuxolimab. Patients were allowed to have had prior anti-PD-1, anti-PD-L1 or anti-CTLA-4 therapy, and about 40% of the dose-escalation patients had been treated with checkpoint inhibitors.

Patients with a history of autoimmune disease or receiving systemic immunosuppression were excluded from the trial. In every dose cohort, peripheral blood was drawn for TCR sequencing at baseline, cycle 4 day 1, and cycle 7 day 1. The samples were drawn from a first-in-human, open-label, multicenter phase I dose-escalation trial of ivuxolimab. Adults with locally advanced or metastatic melanoma, renal cell carcinoma, hepatocellular carcinoma or head and neck squamous cell carcinoma were enrolled in the trial. CD4+ and CD8+ T cells were sorted separately from peripheral blood before TCR sequencing. The germline V end is reduced by 6 bases and the J end by 6 bases; junction bases left unmatched: 10. The cysteine opens and the phenylalanine closes a CDR3 of 15 amino acids. Only the CDR3 DNA is retained, 45 bases long and in frame from the first base. CDR1 and CDR2 (MNHEY, SVGAGI) derive from the germline V gene.

For sequencing of the TCRbeta CDR3 region, genomic DNA was extracted from the sorted cells. The immunoSEQ Assay was used for sequencing of TCRbeta CDR3 regions. This immuneACCESS table, as held by TCRdb, lists in-frame sequences with V and J called but not all clones. Of the missing ones, under half trace to an unresolved V gene in checked studies; the others have no known cause. For this sample there are about 47,000 clones; 87% appear just once. 14% of the sample is in the top ten clones. For this clone: Its target antigen remains unknown. No qualities accompany the bases; no much larger clone lies one base away.

Findings and caveats that apply to the study as a whole: Partial responders in the 0.1-3.0 mg/kg groups had among the lowest normalized peripheral clonal expansion, especially among CD8+ T cells. The antigen specificity of the clonally expanded peripheral T cells was not determined. At doses from 0.1 to 3.0 mg/kg, clonal expansion was seen in both CD4+ and CD8+ blood T cells between baseline and week 6. After ivuxolimab, more expanded clones were found on average in CD8+ T cells than in CD4+ T cells. Low levels of normalized T-cell clonal expansion were also seen in some patients who did not respond.

The sequence came from an adult with an advanced solid tumor such as melanoma, head and neck, liver or kidney cancer. The chain is assembled from TRBV6-5 and TRBJ2-1, with 8 middle bases fitting TRBD2. The specimen was CD4+ or CD8+ T cells sorted from blood, collected in a trial of the OX40 agonist ivuxolimab. CDR3 region: CASSHQPSGSNEQFF. The sequenced DNA is TGTGCCAGCAGCCACCAGCCTAGCGGGTCCAATGAGCAGTTCTTC.